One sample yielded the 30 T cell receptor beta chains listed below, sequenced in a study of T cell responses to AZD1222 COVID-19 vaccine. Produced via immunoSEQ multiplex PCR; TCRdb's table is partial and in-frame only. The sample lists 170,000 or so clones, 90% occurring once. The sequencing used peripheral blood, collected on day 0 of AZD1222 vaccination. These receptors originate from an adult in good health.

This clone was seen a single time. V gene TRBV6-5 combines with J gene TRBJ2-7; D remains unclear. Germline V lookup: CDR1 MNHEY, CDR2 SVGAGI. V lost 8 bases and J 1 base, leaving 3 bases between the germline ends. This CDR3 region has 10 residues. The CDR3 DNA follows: TGTGCCAGCTGGTCCTACGAGCAGTACTTC. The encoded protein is CASWSYEQYF.

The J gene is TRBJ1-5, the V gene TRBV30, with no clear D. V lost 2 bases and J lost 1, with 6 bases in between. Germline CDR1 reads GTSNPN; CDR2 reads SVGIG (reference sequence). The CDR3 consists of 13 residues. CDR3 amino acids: CAWSRLSNQPQHF. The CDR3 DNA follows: TGTGCCTGGAGTAGACTGAGCAATCAGCCCCAGCATTTT.

The CDR3 DNA reads TGTGCCAGCAGTTTGGGGGGTCCCTACGAGCAGTACTTC. Its protein is CASSLGGPYEQYF. The V call is TRBV12-3 or TRBV12-4, the J call TRBJ2-7; D is perhaps TRBD2 (6 bases). Trimming removed 3 bases at V and 2 bases at J, with 8 bases between. This CDR3 comprises 13 residues.

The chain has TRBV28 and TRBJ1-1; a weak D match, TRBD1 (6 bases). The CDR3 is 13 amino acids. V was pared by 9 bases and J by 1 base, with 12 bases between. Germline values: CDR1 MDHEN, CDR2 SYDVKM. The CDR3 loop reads CASRTASNTEAFF. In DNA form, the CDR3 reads TGTGCCAGTCGGACAGCCTCGAACACTGAAGCTTTCTTT.

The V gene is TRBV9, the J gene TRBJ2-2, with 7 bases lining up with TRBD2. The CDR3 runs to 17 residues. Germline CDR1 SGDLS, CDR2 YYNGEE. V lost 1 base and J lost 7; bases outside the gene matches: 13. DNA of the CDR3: TGTGCCAGCAGCGTACTCCGGAACGGGGGGTCTATCGGGGAGCTGTTTTTT. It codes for CASSVLRNGGSIGELFF.

CDR3 sequence: CASSYGVNQPQHF. The CDR3 region has the DNA TGTGCCAGCAGTTACGGCGTCAATCAGCCCCAGCATTTT. The chain uses TRBV12-3 or TRBV12-4 and TRBJ1-5; unclear D gene. Trimming stripped 4 bases from V and 3 bases from J, with 7 bases between. The CDR3 sequence is 13 residues long.

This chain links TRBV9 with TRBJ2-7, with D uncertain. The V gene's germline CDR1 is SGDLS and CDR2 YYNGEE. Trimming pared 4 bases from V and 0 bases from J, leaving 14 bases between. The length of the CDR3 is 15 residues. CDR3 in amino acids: CASSPSDGDSYEQYF. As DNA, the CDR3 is TGTGCCAGCAGCCCATCGGACGGCGACTCCTACGAGCAGTACTTC.

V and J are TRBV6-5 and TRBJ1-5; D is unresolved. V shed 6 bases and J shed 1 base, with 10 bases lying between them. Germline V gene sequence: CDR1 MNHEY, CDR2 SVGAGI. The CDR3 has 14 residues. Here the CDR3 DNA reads TGTGCCAGCAGACCGGCGGGAAGCAATCAGCCCCAGCATTTT. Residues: CASRPAGSNQPQHF.

This CDR3 is CASSSPGQYTEAFF. The DNA of the CDR3 is TGTGCCAGCAGTTCTCCGGGACAGTACACTGAAGCTTTCTTT. The J gene is TRBJ1-1, the V gene TRBV28; 7 bases align to TRBD1. This CDR3 is built from 14 residues. V lost 4 bases and J lost 3; bases outside the gene matches: 5. Germline values: CDR1 MDHEN, CDR2 SYDVKM.

The CDR3 here is CASSSWFPGGEAFF. The CDR3 bases are TGTGCCAGCAGTTCGTGGTTCCCGGGAGGTGAAGCTTTCTTT. The V gene is TRBV6-5, the J gene TRBJ1-1; D is ambiguous. Trimming cost V 4 bases and J 7 bases, with 16 bases left between them. This CDR3 is 14 amino acids long. Germline V gene data show CDR1 as MNHEY and CDR2 as SVGAGI.

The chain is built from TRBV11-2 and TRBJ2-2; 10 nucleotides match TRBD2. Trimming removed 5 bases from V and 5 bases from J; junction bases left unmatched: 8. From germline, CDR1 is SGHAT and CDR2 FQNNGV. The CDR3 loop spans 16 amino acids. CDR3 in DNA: TGTGCCAGCAGCGCACAACTAGCGGGGAGAACCGGGGAGCTGTTTTTT. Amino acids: CASSAQLAGRTGELFF.

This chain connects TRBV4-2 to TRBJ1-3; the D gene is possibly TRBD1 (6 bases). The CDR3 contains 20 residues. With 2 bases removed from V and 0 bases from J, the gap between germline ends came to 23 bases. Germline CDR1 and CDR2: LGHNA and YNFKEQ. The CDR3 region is CASSQRSDSLWTYSGNTIYF. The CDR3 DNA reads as TGTGCCAGCAGCCAACGTTCGGACAGCCTTTGGACTTACTCTGGAAACACCATATATTTT.

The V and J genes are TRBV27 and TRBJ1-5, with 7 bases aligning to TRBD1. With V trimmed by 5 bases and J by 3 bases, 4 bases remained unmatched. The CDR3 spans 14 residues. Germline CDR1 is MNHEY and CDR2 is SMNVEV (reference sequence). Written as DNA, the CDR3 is TGTGCCAGCAGTCGCAGGGGGGACAATCAGCCCCAGCATTTT. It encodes CASSRRGDNQPQHF.

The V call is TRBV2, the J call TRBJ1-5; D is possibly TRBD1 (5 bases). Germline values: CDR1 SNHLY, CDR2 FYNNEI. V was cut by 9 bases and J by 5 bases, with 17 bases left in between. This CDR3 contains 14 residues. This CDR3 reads CASSSNQGHQPQHF. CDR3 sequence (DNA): TGTGCCAGTAGCTCTAATCAGGGCCATCAGCCCCAGCATTTT.

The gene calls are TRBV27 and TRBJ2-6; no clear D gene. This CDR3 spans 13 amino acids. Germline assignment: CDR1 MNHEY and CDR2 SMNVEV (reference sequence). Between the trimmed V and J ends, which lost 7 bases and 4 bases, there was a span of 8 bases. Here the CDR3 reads CASTQIGANVLTF. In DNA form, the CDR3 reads TGTGCCAGCACCCAGATCGGGGCCAACGTCCTGACTTTC. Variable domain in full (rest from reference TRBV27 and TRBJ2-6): EAQVTQNPRYLITVTGKKLTVTCSQNMNHEYMSWYRQDPGLGLRQIYYSMNVEVTDKGDVPEGYKVSRKEKRNFPLILESPSPNQTSLYFCASTQIGANVLTFGAGSRLTVL.

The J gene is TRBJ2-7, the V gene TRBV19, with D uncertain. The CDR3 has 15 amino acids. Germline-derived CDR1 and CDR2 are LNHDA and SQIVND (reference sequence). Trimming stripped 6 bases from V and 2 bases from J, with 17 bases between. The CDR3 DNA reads TGTGCCAGTAGGGTACAACTGAATGGGCCCTACGAGCAGTACTTC. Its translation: CASRVQLNGPYEQYF.

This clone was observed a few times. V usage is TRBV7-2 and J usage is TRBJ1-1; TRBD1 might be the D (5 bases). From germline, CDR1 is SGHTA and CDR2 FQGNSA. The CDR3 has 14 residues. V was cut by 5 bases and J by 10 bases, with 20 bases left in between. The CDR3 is CASSKGRLNNSAFF. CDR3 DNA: TGTGCCAGCAGCAAGGGACGGCTGAACAATTCAGCTTTCTTT.

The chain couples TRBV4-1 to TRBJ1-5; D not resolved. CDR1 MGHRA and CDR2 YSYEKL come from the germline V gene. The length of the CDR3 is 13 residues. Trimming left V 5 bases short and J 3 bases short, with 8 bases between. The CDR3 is CASSRADNQPQHF. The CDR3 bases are TGCGCCAGCAGCAGGGCCGACAATCAGCCCCAGCATTTT.

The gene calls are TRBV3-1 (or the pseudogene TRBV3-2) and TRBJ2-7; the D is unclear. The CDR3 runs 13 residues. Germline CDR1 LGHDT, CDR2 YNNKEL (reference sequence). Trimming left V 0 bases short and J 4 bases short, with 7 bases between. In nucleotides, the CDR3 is TGTGCCAGCAGCCAAGATCTACGATACGAGCAGTACTTC. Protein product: CASSQDLRYEQYF.

CDR3 sequence reads: CASSLWGNQPQHF. The CDR3 coding sequence is TGTGCCAGCAGCTTGTGGGGGAATCAGCCCCAGCATTTT. The V gene is TRBV7-9, the J gene TRBJ1-5; TRBD1 might be the D (5 bases). The CDR3 extends over 13 amino acids. The V gene's germline CDR1 is SEHNR and CDR2 FQNEAQ (reference sequence). V lost 3 bases and J lost 4, with 7 bases in between.

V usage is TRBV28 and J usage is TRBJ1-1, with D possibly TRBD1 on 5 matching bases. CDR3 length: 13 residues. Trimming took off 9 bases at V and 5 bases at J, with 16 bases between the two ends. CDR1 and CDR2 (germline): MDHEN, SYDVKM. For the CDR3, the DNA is TGTGCCAGTGTGGGGACGGAAAAGACTGAAGCTTTCTTT. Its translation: CASVGTEKTEAFF.

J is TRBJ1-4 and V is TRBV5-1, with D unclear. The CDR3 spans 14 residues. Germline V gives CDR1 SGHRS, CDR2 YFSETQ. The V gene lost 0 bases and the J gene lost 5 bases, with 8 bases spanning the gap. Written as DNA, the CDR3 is TGCGCCAGCAGCTTGGAACACCCCAATGAAAAACTGTTTTTT. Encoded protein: CASSLEHPNEKLFF.

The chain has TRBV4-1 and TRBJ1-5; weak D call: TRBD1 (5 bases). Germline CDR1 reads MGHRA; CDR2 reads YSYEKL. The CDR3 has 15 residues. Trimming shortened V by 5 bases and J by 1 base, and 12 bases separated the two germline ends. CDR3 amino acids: CASSRGAGSNQPQHF. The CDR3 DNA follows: TGCGCCAGCAGCAGAGGGGCAGGGAGCAATCAGCCCCAGCATTTT.

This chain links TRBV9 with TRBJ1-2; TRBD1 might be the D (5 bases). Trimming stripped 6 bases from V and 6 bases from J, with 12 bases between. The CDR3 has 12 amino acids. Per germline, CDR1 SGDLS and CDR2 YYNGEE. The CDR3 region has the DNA TGTGCCAGCATGAGTCAGGGACATGGCTACACCTTC. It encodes CASMSQGHGYTF.

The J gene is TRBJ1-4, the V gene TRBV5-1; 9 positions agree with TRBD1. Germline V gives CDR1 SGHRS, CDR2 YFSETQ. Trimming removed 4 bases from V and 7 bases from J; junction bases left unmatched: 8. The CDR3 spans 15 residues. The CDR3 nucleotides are TGCGCCAGCAGCGTACAGGGGGCTCGTAGTGAAAAACTGTTTTTT. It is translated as CASSVQGARSEKLFF.

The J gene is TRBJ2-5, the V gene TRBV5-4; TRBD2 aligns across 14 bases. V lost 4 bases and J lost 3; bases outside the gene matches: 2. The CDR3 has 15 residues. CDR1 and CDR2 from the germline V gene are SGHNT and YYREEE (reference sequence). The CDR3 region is CASSPGLAGEETQYF. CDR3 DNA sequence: TGTGCCAGCAGCCCGGGACTAGCGGGGGAAGAGACCCAGTACTTC.

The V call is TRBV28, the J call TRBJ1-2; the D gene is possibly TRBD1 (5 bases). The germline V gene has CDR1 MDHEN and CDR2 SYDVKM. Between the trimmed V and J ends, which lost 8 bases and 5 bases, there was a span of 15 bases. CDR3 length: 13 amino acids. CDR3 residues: CASRNYGGYGYTF. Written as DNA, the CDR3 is TGTGCCAGCCGAAATTACGGGGGATATGGCTACACCTTC.

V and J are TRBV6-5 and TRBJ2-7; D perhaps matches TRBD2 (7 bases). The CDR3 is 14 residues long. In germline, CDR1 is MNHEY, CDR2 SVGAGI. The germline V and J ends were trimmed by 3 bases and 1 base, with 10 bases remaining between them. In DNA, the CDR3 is TGTGCCAGCAGTTATGGGGGGGCGTCCTACGAGCAGTACTTC. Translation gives CASSYGGASYEQYF.

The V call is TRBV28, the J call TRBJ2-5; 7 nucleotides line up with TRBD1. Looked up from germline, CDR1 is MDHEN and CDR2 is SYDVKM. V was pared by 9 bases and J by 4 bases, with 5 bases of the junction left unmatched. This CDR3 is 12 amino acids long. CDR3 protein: CASTQGRETQYF. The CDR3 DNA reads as TGTGCCAGTACACAGGGGAGAGAGACCCAGTACTTC.

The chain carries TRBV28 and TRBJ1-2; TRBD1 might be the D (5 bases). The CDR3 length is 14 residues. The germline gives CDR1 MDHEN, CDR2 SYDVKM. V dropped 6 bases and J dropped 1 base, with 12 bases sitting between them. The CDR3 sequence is CASSLSGLNYGYTF. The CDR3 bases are TGTGCCAGCAGCCTCTCGGGACTTAACTATGGCTACACCTTC.